These T cell receptor beta chains were read from a single sample in a study of shared clonotypes between healthy human individuals. This table comes from immunoSEQ multiplex PCR, and its TCRdb copy is limited to in-frame clones, with some not included. The sample has about 2.2 million clones; about 93% are singletons. What was sequenced was naive CD8+ T cells from PBMCs. These receptors came from a young man in good health. Some clones in this sample may be carry-over from other donors' samples. Both conserved end residues are part of each CDR3. The order of the fields is V gene, J gene, CDR3 protein.

>TRBV6-4|TRBJ1-5
CASSDSLRGPQHF
>TRBV19|TRBJ1-2
CASSIGRADHYGYTF
>TRBV7-6|TRBJ2-7
CASSLGMDRVYEQYF
>TRBV4-2|TRBJ1-5
CASSKTRDNFNQPQHF
>TRBV6-1|TRBJ2-2
CASSELNTGELFF
>TRBV27|TRBJ2-1
CASSSSWSHNEQFF
>TRBV9|TRBJ1-5
CASSLGGGNQPQHF
>TRBV4-1|TRBJ2-3
CASSQVYPSTDTQYF
>TRBV6-5|TRBJ1-1
CASSYSRTGAEAFF
>TRBV19|TRBJ1-3
CASSIDHPKAPVRGQGRGNTIYF
>TRBV29-1|TRBJ2-7
CSATPGGASYEQYF
>TRBV4-3|TRBJ1-2
CASSQDQISNYGYTF
>TRBV10-3|TRBJ2-3
CAISDPPRGSDTQYF
>TRBV7-8|TRBJ1-1
CASSLGGHYTEAFF
>TRBV6-1|TRBJ1-2
CASSEAPGGEYGYTF
>TRBV19|TRBJ2-6
CASRGTGLDSGANVLTF
>TRBV4-3|TRBJ2-7
CASSQEGDMYEQYF
>TRBV28|TRBJ1-2
CASSPYRDSIYGYTF
>TRBV6-6|TRBJ2-3
CASSYSDYGDTQYF
>TRBV28|TRBJ1-1
CASSFQGAGTEAFF
>TRBV9|TRBJ1-2
CASLHGSYGYTF
>TRBV15|TRBJ2-1
CATSRPVASGRHEQFF
>TRBV23-1|TRBJ2-5
CASSHKRGETQYF
>TRBV6-5|TRBJ1-1
CASGLGESMNTEAFF
>TRBV10-3|TRBJ2-7
CAISDPRSSYEQYF
>TRBV27|TRBJ2-1
CASSLSSYSYNEQFF
>TRBV10-3|TRBJ1-2
CAISEWSGANYGYTF
>TRBV29-1|TRBJ2-1
CSVEDPGVAGLYNEQFF
>TRBV21-1|TRBJ2-1
CASSNPPLSGPLICDEQFF
>TRBV15|TRBJ2-3
CATSSPGWADTQYF
>TRBV6-1|TRBJ2-1
CASSGVLSSYNEQFF
>TRBV27|TRBJ2-5
CASRLVGRGETQYF
>TRBV10-3|TRBJ2-1
CAIGGLSYNEQFF
>TRBV7-9|TRBJ2-7
CASSSPGKEQYF
>TRBV4-3|TRBJ1-5
CASSQEGGHQPQHF
>TRBV27|TRBJ1-1
CASSLNRGPNTEAFF
>TRBV2|TRBJ2-3
CASSEALLSGSEDTQYF
>TRBV13|TRBJ2-7
CASSLAGVSYEQYF
>TRBV19|TRBJ2-6
CASSTSYGTELFNVLTF
>TRBV7-9|TRBJ2-1
CASSQGLPPGQFF
>TRBV7-2|TRBJ2-7
CASSLGPGGNYEQYF
>TRBV5-4|TRBJ2-1
CASSLVQRENEQFF
>TRBV2|TRBJ2-7
CASSISQGGTYEQYF
>TRBV5-6|TRBJ1-3
CASGLGNTIYF
>TRBV19|TRBJ2-5
CASSTRTGVGETQYF
>TRBV6-1|TRBJ1-1
CASSGWVYTEAFF
>TRBV19|TRBJ1-1
CASSIKRPTEAFF
>TRBV27|TRBJ2-7
CASSLSRGPITGPTRGQYF
>TRBV9|TRBJ2-1
CASSTRQANEQFF
>TRBV4-2|TRBJ2-7
CASSPGWAYEQYF
>TRBV27|TRBJ2-1
CASSLFAQKEVQFF
>TRBV28|TRBJ2-3
CASSYGREGTDTQYF
>TRBV6-5|TRBJ2-3
CASKLAGGFTDTQYF
>TRBV28|TRBJ2-1
CASSYPGLYNEQFF
>TRBV29-1|TRBJ2-7
CSVEVAGGTYEQYF
>TRBV27|TRBJ1-4
CASSLWREKLFF
>TRBV28|TRBJ2-2
CASSPPGRANTGELFF
>TRBV6-1|TRBJ2-7
CASSEIGTGSYEQYF
>TRBV6-1|TRBJ2-3
CASDNYRDPQYF